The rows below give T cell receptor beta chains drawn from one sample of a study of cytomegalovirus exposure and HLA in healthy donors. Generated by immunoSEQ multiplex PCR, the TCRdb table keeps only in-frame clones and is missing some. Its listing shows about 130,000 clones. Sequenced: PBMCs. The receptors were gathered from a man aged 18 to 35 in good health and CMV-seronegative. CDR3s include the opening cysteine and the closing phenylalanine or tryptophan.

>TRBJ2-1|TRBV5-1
CASSLPLAGGVYNEQFF
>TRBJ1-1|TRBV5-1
CASSLTLRDTRTNTEAFF
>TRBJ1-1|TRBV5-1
CASSLRLQEGNPEAFF
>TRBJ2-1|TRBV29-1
CSAPGGSTYNEQFF
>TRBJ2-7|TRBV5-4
CASSAGVGGQQYF
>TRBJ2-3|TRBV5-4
CASSSGQGSDTQYF
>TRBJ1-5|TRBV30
CAWSERGNQPQHF
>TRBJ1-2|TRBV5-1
CASSSGAGERYGYTF
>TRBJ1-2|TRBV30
CAWSGRTGFGYGYTF
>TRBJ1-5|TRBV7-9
CASSPGGGNQPQHF
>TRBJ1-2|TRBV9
CASSVGNSDYSPYTF
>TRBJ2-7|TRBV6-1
CASRTRPGYYEQYF
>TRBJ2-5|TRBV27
CASSLFPGREQETQYF
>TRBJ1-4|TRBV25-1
CASSDQPGQINEKLFF
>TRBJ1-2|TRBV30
CAWSAGLIYGYTF
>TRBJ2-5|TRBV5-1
CASSGRQEETQYF
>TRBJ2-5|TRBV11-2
CASSLVQQETQYF
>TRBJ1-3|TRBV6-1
CASRESGTGEFFGNTIYF
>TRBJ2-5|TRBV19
CASSNFRGKETQYF
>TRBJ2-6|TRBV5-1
CASSLLTSGANVLTF
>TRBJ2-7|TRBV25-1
CASSEWKGAGEQYF
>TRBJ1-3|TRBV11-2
CASSPRQGSASGNTIYF
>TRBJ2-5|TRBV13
CASSGTGETQYF
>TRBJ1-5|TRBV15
CATSSMDAADLNQPQHF
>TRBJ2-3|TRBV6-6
CASTASSDADTQYF
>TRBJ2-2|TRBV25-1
CASSSWGRGRSNTGELFF
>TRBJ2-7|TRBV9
CASSVGGRSYEQYF
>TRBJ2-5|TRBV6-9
CASKRTGGKTQYF
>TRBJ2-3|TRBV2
CASTNLRGDTQYF
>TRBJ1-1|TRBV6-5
CASSYGGQTNTEAFF
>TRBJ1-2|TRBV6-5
CASADRDDYGYTF
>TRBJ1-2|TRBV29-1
CSVELGQGKVGGYTF
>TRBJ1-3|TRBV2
CASSPRTGGSGNTIYF
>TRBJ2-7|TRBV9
CASSRDRGPTYEQYF
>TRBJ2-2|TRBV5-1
CASSLPGQGATGELFF
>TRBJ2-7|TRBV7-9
CASSRGDSYEQYF
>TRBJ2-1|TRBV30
CAWAVIGGEQFF
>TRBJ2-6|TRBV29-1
CSVIPWDRASGANVLTF
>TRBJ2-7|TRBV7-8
CASSRDTLYEQYF
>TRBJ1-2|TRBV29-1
CSVLFPDSSYGYTF